These 12 T cell receptor beta chains share one sample of origin, sequenced in a study of cytomegalovirus exposure and HLA in healthy donors. The study ran its PCR with 60 Vbeta and 13 Jbeta primers. The assay was immunoSEQ multiplex PCR, and TCRdb's table has in-frame clones only and misses some. The sample yields 99,000 or so clones, approximately 82% seen once. The sequenced sample consisted of PBMCs. These receptors were collected from a female donor in good health and CMV-seropositive.

V and J are TRBV19 and TRBJ2-4, with 9 bases matching TRBD2. The CDR3 runs to 17 residues. The V gene's germline CDR1 is LNHDA and CDR2 SQIVND (reference sequence). The CDR3 reads CVGPQREDGRSKNIQYF. The CDR3 region has the DNA TGTGTCGGACCCCAGCGGGAGGATGGTAGGTCCAAAAACATTCAGTACTTC.

Here the CDR3 DNA reads TGCGCCAGCGCGTTAAATGGGGGAGGAGATCAGCCCCAGCATTTT. The encoded protein is CASALNGGGDQPQHF. The chain is built from TRBV5-1 and TRBJ1-5, with D perhaps matching TRBD1 (5 bases). CDR3 length equals 15 residues. Germline CDR1 and CDR2: SGHRS and YFSETQ. Trimming removed 7 bases at V and 5 bases at J, with 19 bases between.

The chain couples TRBV7-6 to TRBJ2-7; D is perhaps TRBD2 (6 bases). CDR1 and CDR2 from the germline V gene are SGHVS and FNYEAQ. CDR3 length: 14 amino acids. V shed 0 bases and J shed 5 bases, with 11 bases lying between them. The chain's CDR3 is CASSLAGTGNEQYF. In DNA form, the CDR3 reads TGTGCCAGCAGCTTAGCAGGGACTGGAAACGAGCAGTACTTC.

The J gene is TRBJ1-3, the V gene TRBV30; the match to TRBD1 covers 12 bases. With 6 bases clipped from V and 4 bases from J, the junction kept 13 bases outside the gene matches. The CDR3 loop spans 17 amino acids. Germline CDR1 GTSNPN, CDR2 SVGIG (reference sequence). The CDR3 here is CACYRDRGRLRGNTIYF. CDR3 sequence (DNA): TGTGCCTGTTACCGGGACAGGGGGCGGCTAAGAGGAAACACCATATATTTT.

The chain carries TRBV18 and TRBJ1-1; perhaps TRBD1 as D (6 bases). The germline V gene has CDR1 KGHSH and CDR2 LQKENI. Trimming removed 3 bases at V and 1 base at J, with 9 bases between. This CDR3 contains 14 residues. In DNA, the CDR3 is TGTGCCAGCTCACCCACACAGGGGAACACTGAAGCTTTCTTT. It specifies CASSPTQGNTEAFF.

The chain joins TRBV13 to TRBJ2-6; 8 positions agree with TRBD1. Germline V gene data show CDR1 as PRHDT and CDR2 as FYEKMQ (reference sequence). This CDR3 is built from 22 residues. Germline trimming cut 1 base from V and 0 bases from J; bases unmatched to any gene: 17. CDR3 DNA: TGTGCCAGCAGCTTAGTACCCAGGACAGGGTCCCTGATAACCTCTGGGGCCAACGTCCTGACTTTC. This codes for CASSLVPRTGSLITSGANVLTF.

This chain connects TRBV10-2 to TRBJ1-5, with 9 bases matching TRBD1. V trimming: 6 bases; J trimming: 5 bases; junction bases outside the gene matches: 8. Germline values: CDR1 WSHSY, CDR2 SAAADI. The CDR3 is 15 amino acids. Written as DNA, the CDR3 is TGCGCCAGCAGGGCAGGGACAGGGAAGCATCAGCCCCAGCATTTT. The encoded protein is CASRAGTGKHQPQHF.

Concerning this clone: The junction differs from germline at one of its ends, possibly a read error. J is TRBJ1-5 and V is TRBV27; TRBD1 agrees at 9 bases. CDR3 length equals 15 residues. Germline loops: CDR1 MNHEY, CDR2 SMNVEV (reference sequence). DNA of the CDR3: TGTACCAGCAGTTTCGGACAGGGGATCAATCAGCCCCAGCATTTT. Its translation: CTSSFGQGINQPQHF.

The chain has TRBV7-9 and TRBJ1-1, with 9 nucleotides matching TRBD1. The length of the CDR3 is 17 residues. The V gene's germline CDR1 is SEHNR and CDR2 FQNEAQ (reference sequence). The V gene end was trimmed by 0 bases and the J gene end by 4 bases; junction bases not matched to a gene: 9. The DNA for the CDR3 is TGTGCCAGCAGCTTAGCCAGGGGGACAGGGATGGGCACTGAAGCTTTCTTT. It is translated as CASSLARGTGMGTEAFF. Variable domain in full (rest from reference TRBV7-9 and TRBJ1-1): DTGVSQNPRHKITKRGQNVTFRCDPISEHNRLYWYRQTLGQGPEFLTYFQNEAQLEKSRLLSDRFSAERPKGSFSTLEIQRTEQGDSAMYLCASSLARGTGMGTEAFFGQGTRLTVV.

Only one count was recorded for this clone. This rearrangement joins TRBV6-5 to TRBJ2-7; TRBD1 agrees at 9 bases. The V gene end was trimmed by 6 bases and the J gene end by 7 bases; junction bases not matched to a gene: 4. Germline CDR1 is MNHEY and CDR2 is SVGAGI. The CDR3 covers 12 residues. The CDR3 bases are TGTGCCAGCAGGGGGACAGGGCTAGAGCAGTACTTC. Its protein product is CASRGTGLEQYF.

Points on this clone: The sample holds other DNA sequences that translate to the same CDR3. This chain uses TRBV16 with TRBJ2-7; a possible D gene is TRBD2 (6 bases). This CDR3 comprises 15 residues. The ends were cut back, 4 bases at V and 0 bases at J, with 13 bases in the middle. Germline assignment: CDR1 KGHSY and CDR2 FQNENV. The DNA for the CDR3 is TGTGCCAGCAGCCCTGGCGGGGACCTCTCCTACGAGCAGTACTTC. This sequence encodes CASSPGGDLSYEQYF.

This sequence joins TRBV5-1 and TRBJ1-1; the match to TRBD1 covers 7 bases. The CDR3 spans 13 residues. The germline gives CDR1 SGHRS, CDR2 YFSETQ. V lost 6 bases to trimming and J lost 6 bases; unmatched junction nucleotides: 8. CDR3 in amino acids: CASTTRQGAEAFF. The CDR3 DNA follows: TGCGCCAGCACCACGAGACAGGGAGCTGAAGCTTTCTTT. Combining the CDR3 with reference TRBV5-1 and TRBJ1-1 gives the whole variable domain KAGVTQTPRYLIKTRGQQVTLSCSPISGHRSVSWYQQTPGQGLQFLFEYFSETQRNKGNFPGRFSGRQFSNSRSEMNVSTLELGDSALYLCASTTRQGAEAFFGQGTRLTVV.